The 29 T cell receptor beta chains listed next were all sequenced from one sample in a study of blood T cell repertoires in COVID-19. Here immunoSEQ multiplex PCR was the method, and the copy in TCRdb shows in-frame clones only, minus some. This table holds 250,000 or so clones, 80% to 90% found once. The specimen was peripheral blood. The receptors derive from a man aged 55 to 69 with acute or convalescent COVID-19.

The genes are TRBV7-3 and TRBJ1-1; D is undetermined. Germline V gene sequence: CDR1 SGHTA, CDR2 FQGTGA. The CDR3 totals 16 residues. Between the trimmed V and J ends, which lost 0 bases and 1 base, there was a span of 12 bases. This CDR3 is CASSLTARGANTEAFF. As DNA, the CDR3 is TGTGCCAGCAGCTTAACCGCCCGGGGAGCGAACACTGAAGCTTTCTTT.

The chain carries TRBV7-3 and TRBJ2-1; TRBD2 agrees at 11 bases. The J segment lost 4 bases and the V segment lost 3 bases, leaving 2 bases of the junction unmatched. The CDR3 totals 15 residues. Germline values: CDR1 SGHTA, CDR2 FQGTGA. CDR3 sequence reads: CASSLRLAGYNEQFF. The CDR3 bases are TGTGCCAGCAGCTTGCGACTAGCGGGATACAATGAGCAGTTCTTC.

The chain combines TRBV24-1 with TRBJ2-5; 11 bases align to TRBD1. The V and J ends lost 3 bases and 5 bases, in that order; junction bases with no gene match: 7. The CDR3 extends over 16 amino acids. Per the germline V gene, CDR1 is KGHDR and CDR2 is SFDVKD. CDR3 DNA sequence: TGTGCCACCAGTGATCCCAGGACAGGGGGCGGGGAGACCCAGTACTTC. Encoded protein: CATSDPRTGGGETQYF.

V gene TRBV5-1 combines with J gene TRBJ2-5; D perhaps matches TRBD1 (7 bases). Germline V gene sequence: CDR1 SGHRS, CDR2 YFSETQ. The CDR3 runs to 14 residues. V was pared by 4 bases and J by 5 bases, with 15 bases between. CDR3 nucleotide sequence: TGCGCCAGCAGCCTGTCTGCGGGACAGGAGACCCAGTACTTC. This sequence encodes CASSLSAGQETQYF.

The chain joins TRBV10-3 to TRBJ1-1; TRBD1 agrees at 8 bases. V gave up 7 bases and J gave up 7 bases; unmatched junction bases: 11. The CDR3 runs to 14 residues. Germline V gene data show CDR1 as ENHRY and CDR2 as SYGVKD. The CDR3 protein is CAIKRDQGAGEAFF. CDR3 sequence (DNA): TGTGCCATCAAAAGGGACCAGGGGGCAGGTGAAGCTTTCTTT.

Worth noting for this clone: Its ends do not fully match the called genes, so a read error is possible. The chain joins TRBV20-1 to TRBJ2-5; TRBD1 is a possible D gene (6 bases). The CDR3 has 11 amino acids. Germline lookup yields CDR1 DFQATT and CDR2 SNEGSKA (reference sequence). CDR3 nucleotide sequence: TGTGCCGGACAGCATTCAGAGACCCAGTACTTC. Amino acid sequence: CAGQHSETQYF.

This clone was seen just once. The chain uses TRBV2 and TRBJ1-1; 8 bases align to TRBD1. There are 13 residues in the CDR3. Trimming took 10 bases from V and 4 from J; bases not matched to a gene: 8. Germline CDR1 and CDR2: SNHLY and FYNNEI. The CDR3 DNA reads TGTGCCAACACGACAGGGGACGGCACTGAAGCTTTCTTT. Its translation is CANTTGDGTEAFF. Supplemented by reference TRBV2 and TRBJ1-1, the full variable domain reads EPEVTQTPSHQVTQMGQEVILRCVPISNHLYFYWYRQILGQKVEFLVSFYNNEISEKSEIFDDQFSVERPDGSNFTLKIRSTKLEDSAMYFCANTTGDGTEAFFGQGTRLTVV.

J is TRBJ1-5 and V is TRBV5-4; 11 bases line up with TRBD1. CDR1 SGHNT and CDR2 YYREEE come from the germline V gene (reference sequence). With V trimmed by 4 bases and J by 4 bases, 7 bases remained unmatched. The CDR3 extends over 16 amino acids. Written as DNA, the CDR3 is TGTGCCAGCAGCCGATCGGGACAGGGGGGGAATCAGCCCCAGCATTTT. It codes for CASSRSGQGGNQPQHF. The full variable domain, its missing parts supplied by reference TRBV5-4 and TRBJ1-5, is ETGVTQSPTHLIKTRGQQVTLRCSSQSGHNTVSWYQQALGQGPQFIFQYYREEENGRGNFPPRFSGLQFPNYSSELNVNALELDDSALYLCASSRSGQGGNQPQHFGDGTRLSIL.

The J gene is TRBJ2-7, the V gene TRBV5-1; 9 bases line up with TRBD1. Germline loops: CDR1 SGHRS, CDR2 YFSETQ. The CDR3 sequence is 16 residues long. Trimming cost V 4 bases and J 0 bases; bases outside gene matches: 8. CDR3 bases: TGCGCCAGCAGCCCCCATATGACAGGGGGCTCCTACGAGCAGTACTTC. This encodes CASSPHMTGGSYEQYF. The whole variable domain, filled in from reference TRBV5-1 and TRBJ2-7, reads KAGVTQTPRYLIKTRGQQVTLSCSPISGHRSVSWYQQTPGQGLQFLFEYFSETQRNKGNFPGRFSGRQFSNSRSEMNVSTLELGDSALYLCASSPHMTGGSYEQYFGPGTRLTVT.

The chain joins TRBV29-1 to TRBJ2-7, with 9 bases matching TRBD1. The CDR3 has 12 residues. The J segment lost 2 bases and the V segment lost 4 bases, leaving 0 bases of the junction unmatched. Germline V gene lookup returns CDR1 SQVTM and CDR2 ANQGSEA. The CDR3 loop is CSVGDRAYEQYF. The CDR3 nucleotides are TGCAGCGTTGGGGACAGGGCCTACGAGCAGTACTTC.

This clone was counted once. The CDR3 spells CASSRVAGGHEQYF. CDR3 nucleotide sequence: TGTGCCAGCAGCCGAGTAGCGGGAGGCCACGAGCAGTACTTC. V and J are TRBV27 and TRBJ2-7; TRBD2 matches at 10 bases. This CDR3 is 14 amino acids long. Germline V gene data show CDR1 as MNHEY and CDR2 as SMNVEV (reference sequence). J gave up 5 bases and V 6 bases, and 7 bases lay outside the gene matches.

V usage is TRBV24-1 and J usage is TRBJ1-6, with 11 bases identical to TRBD1. The germline V gene has CDR1 KGHDR and CDR2 SFDVKD. J gave up 7 bases and V 3 bases, and 4 bases lay outside the gene matches. The CDR3 covers 16 residues. The CDR3 coding sequence is TGTGCCACCAGTGATGGAGGGACAGGGGGAAATTCACCCCTCCACTTT. Translating gives CATSDGGTGGNSPLHF.

The chain combines TRBV27 with TRBJ2-1; tentatively, D is TRBD1 (6 bases). Trimming removed 2 bases from V and 0 bases from J, with 11 bases in between. The CDR3 sequence is 16 residues long. Germline lookup yields CDR1 MNHEY and CDR2 SMNVEV (reference sequence). CDR3 in amino acids: CASSLNGQSSYNEQFF. Here the CDR3 DNA reads TGTGCCAGCAGTTTAAATGGACAGAGCTCCTACAATGAGCAGTTCTTC.

The chain combines TRBV14 with TRBJ2-7, with D possibly being TRBD2 (5 bases). CDR3 length equals 13 residues. Germline CDR1 SGHDN, CDR2 FVKESK. The V end was cut by 2 bases, the J end by 1 base, with 6 bases between. Here the CDR3 DNA reads TGTGCCAGCAGCCAAACTAGATCCTACGAGCAGTACTTC. Encoded protein: CASSQTRSYEQYF.

This clone was counted only a few times. The chain joins TRBV28 to TRBJ2-3, with 7 bases identical to TRBD1. V was pared by 6 bases and J by 2 bases, with 8 bases of the junction left unmatched. This CDR3 is built from 15 residues. Germline CDR1 and CDR2: MDHEN and SYDVKM. This CDR3 reads CASRSGTVNTDTQYF. Here the CDR3 DNA reads TGTGCCAGCAGATCCGGGACAGTGAACACAGATACGCAGTATTTT.

The V call is TRBV27, the J call TRBJ2-1, with TRBD2 identical over 15 bases. Germline V gene sequence: CDR1 MNHEY, CDR2 SMNVEV (reference sequence). V was clipped by 2 bases and J by 7 bases; unmatched bases: 0. The CDR3 is 15 residues long. CDR3 residues: CASSLGTSGRNEQFF. The CDR3 DNA reads as TGTGCCAGCAGTTTAGGGACTAGCGGGAGGAATGAGCAGTTCTTC.

The chain links TRBV14 to TRBJ2-5, with 9 bases matching TRBD1. This CDR3 spans 15 amino acids. After removal of 3 bases from V and 4 bases from J, the junction contained 6 bases not matched to a gene. CDR1 SGHDN and CDR2 FVKESK come from the germline V gene. CDR3 in DNA: TGTGCCAGCAGCCACGGGACAGGGTTCGGAGAGACCCAGTACTTC. Its protein is CASSHGTGFGETQYF.

This clone appeared a few times. This chain links TRBV4-3 with TRBJ1-3; D is ambiguous. Between the trimmed V and J ends, which lost 2 bases and 2 bases, there was a span of 13 bases. CDR1 and CDR2 (germline): LGHNA, YSLEER. This CDR3 contains 16 residues. The CDR3 region has the DNA TGCGCCAGCAGCCAATCACGGACTGCCACTGGAAACACCATATATTTT. As protein: CASSQSRTATGNTIYF.

This clone was counted once. The chain combines TRBV12-3 or TRBV12-4 with TRBJ1-2; D remains unclear. Trimming shortened V by 6 bases and J by 8 bases, and 16 bases separated the two germline ends. CDR3 length: 13 amino acids. This CDR3 is CASRPKEGDGYTF. The CDR3 DNA reads TGTGCCAGCAGGCCCAAGGAGGGTGACGGCTACACCTTC.

The V and J genes are TRBV28 and TRBJ2-2; a possible D gene is TRBD1 (5 bases). Deletions cut 10 bases from V and 5 bases from J, with 17 bases between. This CDR3 is 14 amino acids long. From germline, CDR1 is MDHEN and CDR2 SYDVKM. The DNA of the CDR3 is TGTGCCATAGGACATCTTCTGGGTACCGGGGAGCTGTTTTTT. Residues: CAIGHLLGTGELFF.

This clone was counted between two and nine times. The chain has TRBV11-1 and TRBJ1-1; D might be TRBD1 (5 bases). The germline gives CDR1 SGHAT, CDR2 FQDESV (reference sequence). V gave up 10 bases and J gave up 0 bases, with 15 bases separating them. The CDR3 contains 14 residues. Here the CDR3 DNA reads TGTGCCACCTCGGGGGATACCATGAACACTGAAGCTTTCTTT. As protein: CATSGDTMNTEAFF.

This CDR3 reads CASSPQGGTEAFF. In DNA form, the CDR3 reads TGTGCCAGTAGTCCGCAGGGTGGCACTGAAGCTTTCTTT. The V gene is TRBV19, the J gene TRBJ1-1, with D possibly matching TRBD1 (5 bases). Trimming took 5 bases from V and 4 from J, leaving 11 bases between them. The germline gives CDR1 LNHDA, CDR2 SQIVND (reference sequence). CDR3 length: 13 residues.

CDR3 protein: CASSYGLARTYEQYF. CDR3 bases: TGTGCCAGCAGCTATGGACTAGCGAGGACCTACGAGCAGTACTTC. V gene TRBV5-4 combines with J gene TRBJ2-7; 9 bases are a match to TRBD2. J gave up 2 bases and V 3 bases, and 6 bases lay outside the gene matches. CDR1 is SGHNT and CDR2 is YYREEE in the germline V gene (reference sequence). This CDR3 comprises 15 residues.

V is TRBV10-3 and J is TRBJ1-2; 10 bases agree with TRBD1. V shed 4 bases, J shed 11 bases, and the junction held 4 bases outside the gene matches. This CDR3 has 12 residues. In germline, CDR1 is ENHRY, CDR2 SYGVKD. The CDR3: CAISVGDRGYTF. CDR3 sequence (DNA): TGTGCCATCAGTGTAGGGGACAGGGGTTACACCTTC.

V gene TRBV24-1 combines with J gene TRBJ2-5, with a possible D match to TRBD1 (7 bases). Per germline, CDR1 KGHDR and CDR2 SFDVKD. V lost 4 bases and J 4 bases, leaving 12 bases between the germline ends. The CDR3 consists of 14 residues. The CDR3 protein is CATSDQGGAETQYF. As DNA, the CDR3 is TGTGCCACCAGTGACCAGGGGGGCGCAGAGACCCAGTACTTC.

The genes are TRBV5-8 and TRBJ2-1; a possible D gene is TRBD2 (6 bases). Trimming took off 2 bases at V and 6 bases at J, with 15 bases between the two ends. The CDR3 spans 15 residues. Germline V lookup: CDR1 SGHTS, CDR2 YDEGEE. In nucleotides, the CDR3 is TGTGCCAGCAGCTTCTTGATGAGGGGAGGCAATGAGCAGTTCTTC. Its translation: CASSFLMRGGNEQFF.

The rearrangement uses TRBV9 and TRBJ1-2; D call uncertain. Trimming removed 5 bases from V and 4 bases from J, with 15 bases in between. CDR1 SGDLS and CDR2 YYNGEE come from the germline V gene. This CDR3 has 14 residues. CDR3 region: CASREDFPSYGYTF. The CDR3 nucleotides are TGTGCCAGCAGGGAGGACTTCCCCAGCTATGGCTACACCTTC.

The CDR3 coding sequence is TGTGCCAGCAGTCCCCGACTAGCGGGGAACACCGGGGAGCTGTTTTTT. Its translation: CASSPRLAGNTGELFF. The chain is built from TRBV27 and TRBJ2-2, with 10 bases identical to TRBD2. V shed 5 bases and J 1 base; nucleotides not matched to a gene: 4. The germline V gene encodes CDR1 MNHEY and CDR2 SMNVEV (reference sequence). The CDR3 has 16 amino acids.

The chain links TRBV28 to TRBJ1-1; D unclear. V dropped 5 bases and J dropped 5 bases, with 9 bases sitting between them. The CDR3 has 12 residues. Germline CDR1 reads MDHEN; CDR2 reads SYDVKM. In nucleotides, the CDR3 is TGTGCCAGCAGTACCAGTGGTACTGAAGCTTTCTTT. This gives the protein CASSTSGTEAFF.